Here is one T cell receptor (beta chain) with its context. Its specificity is not known. This sample stems from a study of shared clonotypes between healthy human individuals. Study information: Researchers assigned three CD4 naive, three CD4 memory, two CD8 naive and one CD8 memory plate to each donor.

Here immunoSEQ multiplex PCR was the method, and the copy in TCRdb shows in-frame clones only, minus some. This table holds around 2,000,000 clones, about 95% found once. Study findings and constraints: Naive subsets, compared against memory subsets, generally had larger estimated richness values. The generation probabilities recorded for non-shared clonotypes fell below those of clonotypes shared by all four donors.

The germline CDR1 and CDR2 sequences are SGDLS and YYNGEE. CDR3 length: 12 amino acids. The V and J ends lost 7 bases and 3 bases, in that order; junction bases with no gene match: 0. Terminally differentiated effector memory CD45RA+ cells were left out of the naive CD8 fraction, which was CD45RO-negative and positively selected for CCR7. Free of recent acute infections or vaccinations, the donors were healthy HIV-negative adults. This sequence was found in a young man in good health. The chain links TRBV9 to TRBJ1-1; TRBD1 agrees at 10 bases. Input material: naive CD8+ T cells sorted from blood. This chain's CDR3 is CASGQGDTEAFF. The CDR3 nucleotides read TGTGCCAGCGGACAGGGGGACACTGAAGCTTTCTTT. Supplemented by reference TRBV9 and TRBJ1-1, the full variable domain reads DSGVTQTPKHLITATGQRVTLRCSPRSGDLSVYWYQQSLDQGLQFLIQYYNGEERAKGNILERFSAQQFPDLHSELNLSSLELGDSALYFCASGQGDTEAFFGQGTRLTVV.